One and the same sample provided the 13 T cell receptor beta chains below, sequenced in a study of blood T cell repertoires in COVID-19 (dated by TCRdb to between 2020 and 2021). The library came from the immunoSEQ multiplex PCR assay. TCRdb limited this immuneACCESS table to in-frame rearrangements with V and J called. A share of clones is missing; checked studies link under half to unresolved V genes, and the rest is unexplained. The sample table records under 200,000 clones; 82% of these occur just once. Roughly 20% of the sample goes to the ten largest clones. The sequencing input was PBMCs or T cells enriched from blood (not recorded which). These receptor sequences come from a man aged 55 to 70 who had recovered from COVID-19.

The count of this clone is one. This chain links TRBV28 with TRBJ2-2; D possibly corresponds to TRBD2 (5 bases). CDR3 length: 15 amino acids. V was cut by 8 bases and J by 4 bases, with 17 bases left in between. Germline assignment: CDR1 MDHEN and CDR2 SYDVKM. CDR3 coding DNA: TGTGCCAGCCGCGAAGGAGGAGAAGCCACCGGGGAGCTGTTTTTT. Its translation is CASREGGEATGELFF.

V and J are TRBV10-3 and TRBJ2-1, with TRBD2 matching 9 bases. Germline CDR1 reads ENHRY; CDR2 reads SYGVKD. The CDR3 loop spans 16 amino acids. Trimming at V came to 6 bases and at J to 7 bases, leaving 13 bases not matched to a gene. CDR3 bases: TGTGCCATCAGCAACCCCGGGACTAGCTCACGTAATGAGCAGTTCTTC. Translation gives CAISNPGTSSRNEQFF.

The rearrangement uses TRBV9 and TRBJ2-7; a weak D match, TRBD2 (6 bases). V lost 3 bases, J lost 6 bases, and 28 bases lay in between. The CDR3 has 18 residues. Germline CDR1 is SGDLS and CDR2 is YYNGEE. The CDR3 here is CASSAGEAPETGRGEQYF. The CDR3 DNA follows: TGTGCCAGCAGCGCAGGAGAAGCCCCTGAAACCGGGCGGGGCGAGCAGTACTTC.

The CDR3 DNA follows: TGTGCCAACCCTACGGGGAGGGACTACGAGCAGTACTTC. This gives the protein CANPTGRDYEQYF. The chain combines TRBV19 with TRBJ2-7, with 7 positions matching TRBD2. V was pared by 10 bases and J by 3 bases, with 9 bases of the junction left unmatched. This CDR3 region has 13 residues. CDR1 LNHDA and CDR2 SQIVND come from the germline V gene (reference sequence).

The V call is TRBV7-9, the J call TRBJ2-1; 8 bases line up with TRBD2. Germline lookup yields CDR1 SEHNR and CDR2 FQNEAQ (reference sequence). V dropped 5 bases and J dropped 15; count of bases not matched to a gene: 15. CDR3 length: 14 amino acids. CDR3 in DNA: TGTGCCAGCAGCCCCGGGGGTGGGACTAGTGTGTCGTTCTTC. Translating it yields CASSPGGGTSVSFF.

This sequence joins TRBV19 and TRBJ2-7, with TRBD2 matching over 8 bases. CDR3 length equals 17 residues. With V trimmed by 7 bases and J by 6 bases, 20 bases remained unmatched. Germline lookup yields CDR1 LNHDA and CDR2 SQIVND (reference sequence). This CDR3 reads CASTPRCTSGLDCEQYF. The CDR3, as DNA: TGTGCCAGTACCCCTCGGTGCACTAGCGGTTTAGACTGCGAGCAGTACTTC.

The chain's CDR3 is CASSFRGRAGTGELFF. DNA of the CDR3: TGTGCCAGCAGTTTTCGGGGGAGGGCCGGCACCGGGGAGCTGTTTTTT. V and J are TRBV27 and TRBJ2-2, with 7 bases matching TRBD2. Germline V gene sequence: CDR1 MNHEY, CDR2 SMNVEV (reference sequence). Trimming cost V 3 bases and J 4 bases; bases outside gene matches: 8. This CDR3 spans 16 amino acids.

The gene calls are TRBV5-4 and TRBJ1-6, with D possibly TRBD1 on 6 matching bases. This CDR3 contains 15 residues. V shed 0 bases and J shed 10 bases, with 14 bases lying between them. In germline, CDR1 is SGHNT, CDR2 YYREEE (reference sequence). The CDR3 nucleotides read TGTGCCAGCAGCTTGGCCCTGAACAGGGTATCACCCCTCCACTTT. Its protein is CASSLALNRVSPLHF.

This rearrangement joins TRBV24-1 to TRBJ2-7; possible D gene TRBD1, 6 bases. CDR1 is KGHDR, CDR2 SFDVKD, per germline. The CDR3 runs 13 residues. V shed 5 bases and J shed 5 bases, with 12 bases lying between them. CDR3 amino acids: CATSGPGQDEQYF. As DNA, the CDR3 is TGTGCCACCAGTGGTCCGGGACAAGACGAGCAGTACTTC.

V and J are TRBV5-1 and TRBJ1-3; perhaps TRBD1 as D (6 bases). The CDR3 runs 16 residues. Trimming cost V 2 bases and J 2 bases, with 14 bases left between them. Germline CDR1 SGHRS, CDR2 YFSETQ. The CDR3 DNA reads as TGCGCCAGCAGCTTCCTTTCGGGACAAGCTGGAAACACCATATATTTT. Translation: CASSFLSGQAGNTIYF.

This clone was found many times. V and J are TRBV19 and TRBJ2-2; 9 bases align to TRBD1. This CDR3 has 18 amino acids. Germline CDR1 is LNHDA and CDR2 is SQIVND (reference sequence). V was clipped by 1 base and J by 13 bases; unmatched bases: 19. The CDR3 nucleotides are TGTGCCAGTAGTATAGGACAGGGGGTCTTATTATCCGCCGTTGGGCTGTTTTTT. The encoded protein is CASSIGQGVLLSAVGLFF.

The CDR3 nucleotides read TGCGCCAGCAGCCAAGACGGCCAGGAGGGAGACACAGATACGCAGTATTTT. Its translation: CASSQDGQEGDTDTQYF. The chain employs TRBV4-1 and TRBJ2-3; D perhaps matches TRBD2 (6 bases). Trimming left V 0 bases short and J 2 bases short, with 15 bases between. The germline CDR1 and CDR2 sequences are MGHRA and YSYEKL. This CDR3 comprises 17 residues.

The CDR3 loop reads CASKRQGATLEKNTIYF. DNA of the CDR3: TGTGCCAGCAAGCGGCAGGGGGCTACTCTGGAGAAAAACACCATATATTTT. The chain recombines TRBV28 with TRBJ1-3; 8 nucleotides agree with TRBD1. Per the germline V gene, CDR1 is MDHEN and CDR2 is SYDVKM. V was pared by 7 bases and J by 6 bases, with 17 bases of the junction left unmatched. This CDR3 spans 17 amino acids.